The source of this T cell receptor beta chain is a study of T-cell reconstitution after alpha-beta-depleted transplantation in children. TCRbeta library preparation incorporated unique molecular identifiers. Each CDR3 protein is one row after TCRdb ran MiXCR on the PCR reads. The sample yields over 400,000 distinct CDR3 sequences, around 12% seen once. Sample: PBMCs from the stem cell graft donor, taken from the stem cell graft. This sequence originates from a human donor who donated a stem cell graft to a child with combined immunodeficiency.

CDR3 DNA: TGTGCCAGCAGTTCCCGGGGAGCGAGGGAGCCCCAGCATTTT. Translating it yields CASSSRGAREPQHF. This chain joins TRBV28 and TRBJ1-5, with unresolved D. The ends were cut back, 4 bases at V and 8 bases at J, with 15 bases in the middle. The CDR3 contains 14 residues. Germline assignment: CDR1 MDHEN and CDR2 SYDVKM. Based on the CDR3 plus reference TRBV28 and TRBJ1-5, the full variable domain is DVKVTQSSRYLVKRTGEKVFLECVQDMDHENMFWYRQDPGLGLRLIYFSYDVKMKEKGDIPEGYSVSREKKERFSLILESASTNQTSMYLCASSSRGAREPQHFGDGTRLSIL.